This T cell receptor (beta chain) was sequenced during a study of blood T cell repertoires in COVID-19. Measured with immunoSEQ multiplex PCR; TCRdb has only the in-frame clones, and not every one. Counted here are hundreds of thousands of clones, roughly 85% occurring once; the ten biggest clones make up more than 8%. V was pared by 4 bases and J by 2 bases, with 7 bases between. In germline, CDR1 is LNHDA, CDR2 SQIVND (reference sequence). This CDR3 contains 13 residues. The chain has TRBV19 and TRBJ2-3; no reliable D call. The sample consisted of peripheral blood. This clonotype was obtained from a woman aged 50 to 65 who had recovered from COVID-19. The CDR3 DNA sequence: TGTGCCAGTAGTAAGAGAAACACAGATACGCAGTATTTT. It encodes CASSKRNTDTQYF.